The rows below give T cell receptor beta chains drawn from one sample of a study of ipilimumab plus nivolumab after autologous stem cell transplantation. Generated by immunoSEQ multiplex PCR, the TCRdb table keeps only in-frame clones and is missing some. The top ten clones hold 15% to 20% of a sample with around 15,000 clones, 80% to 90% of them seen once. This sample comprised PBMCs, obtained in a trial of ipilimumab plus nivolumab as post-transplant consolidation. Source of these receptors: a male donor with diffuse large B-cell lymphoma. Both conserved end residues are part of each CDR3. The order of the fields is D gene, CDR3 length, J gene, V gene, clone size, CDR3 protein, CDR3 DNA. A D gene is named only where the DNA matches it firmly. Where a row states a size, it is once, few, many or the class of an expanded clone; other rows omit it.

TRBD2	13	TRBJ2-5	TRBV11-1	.	CATGAGIGETQYF	TGTGCCACCGGAGCGGGAATCGGGGAGACCCAGTACTTC
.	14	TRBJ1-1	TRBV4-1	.	CASSQLTENTEAFF	TGCGCCAGCAGCCAATTGACTGAAAACACTGAAGCTTTCTTT
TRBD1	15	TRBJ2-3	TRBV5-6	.	CASSLTGGSTDTQYF	TGTGCCAGCAGCTTGACAGGGGGCAGCACAGATACGCAGTATTTT
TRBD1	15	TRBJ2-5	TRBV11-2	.	CASSVTRTGSETQYF	TGTGCCAGCAGCGTCACCAGGACAGGGTCGGAGACCCAGTACTTC
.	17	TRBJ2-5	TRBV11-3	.	CASSLDRWEGNEETQYF	TGTGCCAGCAGCTTAGATCGGTGGGAAGGGAATGAAGAGACCCAGTACTTC
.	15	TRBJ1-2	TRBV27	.	CASRITSGVNYGYTF	TGTGCCAGCAGAATCACTTCCGGTGTTAACTATGGCTACACCTTC
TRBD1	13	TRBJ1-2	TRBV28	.	CASSRDRVDGYTF	TGTGCCAGCAGTAGAGACAGGGTGGATGGCTACACCTTC
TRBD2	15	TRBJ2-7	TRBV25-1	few	CASSGLAGLSYEQYF	TGTGCCAGCAGTGGGCTAGCGGGTCTCTCCTACGAGCAGTACTTC
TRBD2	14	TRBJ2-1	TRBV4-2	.	CASSWTSGDNEQFF	TGTGCCAGCAGCTGGACTAGCGGGGACAATGAGCAGTTCTTC
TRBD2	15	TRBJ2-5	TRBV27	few	CASSFGSGGWETQYF	TGTGCCAGCAGTTTCGGTAGCGGGGGGTGGGAGACCCAGTACTTC
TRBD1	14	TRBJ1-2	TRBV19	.	CASSIRGGEAGYTF	TGTGCCAGTAGTATTAGAGGGGGCGAGGCTGGCTACACCTTC
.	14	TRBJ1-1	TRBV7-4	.	CASSFVRSGTEAFF	TGTGCCAGCAGCTTCGTTCGGTCGGGCACTGAAGCTTTCTTT
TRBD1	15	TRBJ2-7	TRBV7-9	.	CASSFYLGGEGEQYF	TGTGCCAGCAGCTTTTATCTAGGGGGCGAGGGCGAGCAGTACTTC
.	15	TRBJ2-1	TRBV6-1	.	CASSVGRVFYNEQFF	TGTGCCAGCAGTGTGGGAAGGGTTTTCTACAATGAGCAGTTCTTC
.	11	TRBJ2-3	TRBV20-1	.	CSLAVTDTQYF	TGCAGTTTGGCGGTCACAGATACGCAGTATTTT
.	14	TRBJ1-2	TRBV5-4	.	CASSLIRGGGGYTF	TGTGCCAGCAGCTTGATTCGGGGTGGGGGCGGCTACACCTTC
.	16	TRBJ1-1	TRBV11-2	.	CASTPRARGGNTEAFF	TGTGCCAGCACCCCTAGGGCCAGGGGAGGGAACACTGAAGCTTTCTTT
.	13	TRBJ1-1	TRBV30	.	CAWSRGLNTEAFF	TGTGCCTGGAGTCGGGGCTTGAACACTGAAGCTTTCTTT
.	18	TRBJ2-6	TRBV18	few	CASSPVPPGNAGANVLTF	TGTGCCAGCTCACCCGTGCCGCCGGGTAACGCGGGGGCCAACGTCCTGACTTTC
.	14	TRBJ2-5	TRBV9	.	CASSVEPSQETQYF	TGTGCCAGCAGCGTAGAGCCCAGTCAAGAGACCCAGTACTTC
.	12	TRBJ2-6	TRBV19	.	CASSSGANVLTF	TGTGCCAGTAGCTCTGGGGCCAACGTCCTGACTTTC
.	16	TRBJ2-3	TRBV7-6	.	CASSLSGGGTADAQYF	TGTGCCAGCAGCTTATCTGGAGGCGGCACGGCAGATGCGCAGTATTTT